The present TCR beta chain was sequenced within a study of OX40 agonist ivuxolimab in advanced cancers. Study-wide background: Given to patients was ivuxolimab, an agonistic anti-OX40 (CD134) antibody. Patients achieving partial responses numbered three: one hepatocellular carcinoma case and two cutaneous melanoma cases. Study outcomes and limitations: The average count of expanded clones was higher among CD8+ T cells than among CD4+.

The germline CDR1 and CDR2 sequences are SGHRS and YFSETQ. The trim removed 6 bases at V and 2 bases at J, leaving 4 bases unmatched. The length of the CDR3 is 13 residues. Remarks on this clone: Its antigen is not known.

Sequencing used immunoSEQ multiplex PCR; TCRdb keeps in-frame clones, though not all of them. The repertoire holds 70,000 to 85,000 clones, with more than 70% as singletons. The receptor was isolated from an adult with an advanced solid tumor such as melanoma, head and neck, liver or kidney cancer. The sample in question was CD4+ or CD8+ T cells sorted from blood, obtained in a trial of the OX40 agonist ivuxolimab. This chain uses TRBV5-1 with TRBJ1-1; 7 nucleotides line up with TRBD1. In DNA, the CDR3 is TGCGCCAGCAACCGGGACAGAAACACTGAAGCTTTCTTT. Translation gives CASNRDRNTEAFF. Together with reference TRBV5-1 and TRBJ1-1, the CDR3 gives the full variable domain: KAGVTQTPRYLIKTRGQQVTLSCSPISGHRSVSWYQQTPGQGLQFLFEYFSETQRNKGNFPGRFSGRQFSNSRSEMNVSTLELGDSALYLCASNRDRNTEAFFGQGTRLTVV.